This entry is about one TCR beta chain. What it binds is unknown. This entry belongs to a study of cytomegalovirus exposure and HLA in healthy donors. The study, taken as a whole, reports: Most of the TCR beta V segments (in an earlier analysis) were productive either about 87% or about 30% of the time. According to reports, the classifier identified cytomegalovirus status with high specificity and sensitivity.

PCR used 60 Vbeta primers and 13 Jbeta primers. Sequenced by immunoSEQ multiplex PCR; TCRdb stores in-frame clones only, minus some. The sample consists of tens of thousands of clones, roughly 64% of them appearing once. The V gene end was trimmed by 3 bases and the J gene end by 5 bases; junction bases not matched to a gene: 9. CDR3 length: 15 amino acids. Germline lookup yields CDR1 SGDLS and CDR2 YYNGEE. This sequence joins TRBV9 and TRBJ2-7; TRBD1 agrees at 9 bases. This receptor was identified in a man between 35 and 55 years old in good health and CMV-seropositive. Sequencing was done on a sample of PBMCs. Here the CDR3 DNA reads TGTGCCAGCAGCGGCCGGGACAGGGCTCTGGACGAGCAGTACTTC. Amino acids: CASSGRDRALDEQYF.